This TCR beta chain was identified in a study of shared clonotypes between healthy human individuals (dated by TCRdb to the early 2020s). Looking at the study overall: The cohort included three men and a couple of women between 18 and 49 years of age. Per donor, three plates each were used for CD4 naive and CD4 memory, two for CD8 naive, and one for CD8 memory. Leukapheresis yielded between about 0.9 and 8.9 billion PBMCs per donor. To estimate repertoire size and how much clonotype sharing occurs between individuals, the study deeply sequenced the blood TCR repertoires of roughly 5 healthy adults. Libraries were prepared and TCR repertoires were sequenced by different laboratories using diverse techniques, in order to increase sequencing depth and limit assay-specific biases. Findings and caveats that apply to the study as a whole: Naive subsets generally had larger estimated clonotype richness than memory subsets. Based on pairwise subsampling, the degree of clonotype sharing among donors was expected to be affected by sequencing depth. Rarefaction of sorted-subset datasets indicated incomplete sequencing despite the large sequencing depth. Compared with non-shared clonotypes, the clonotypes found in all four sorted-subset donors had higher generation probabilities. Sampling was limited to blood, and TCR repertoires in tissue likely differ from TCR repertoires in blood. When a few donors were compared, the shared fraction of clonotypes was about 5.5% for naive CD4, roughly 3.3% for naive CD8, 2% to 2.5% for memory CD4, and approximately 0.4% for memory CD8. Because the study included only a small number of donors, the genetic and exposure-history diversity represented was limited.

The donors were healthy, HIV-negative adults with no recently reported acute infections or vaccinations. Only Caucasian adults living in Nashville, Tennessee, USA were represented among the donors. CD4+ T cells were enriched by magnetic negative selection, after which naive cells were positively selected on CD45RA and the negative fraction was taken as the memory subset. Blood was collected by leukapheresis, and PBMCs were isolated by Ficoll-Histopaque density gradient centrifugation and then cryopreserved in liquid nitrogen vapor phase. Analytical flow cytometry was used to check the purity and quantity of each magnetically sorted T cell population. Genomic DNA was isolated from each sorted fraction and quantified by UV absorbance on a Nanodrop 2000c. Turning to this clone: Its specific antigen is unknown. No much larger clone is present one base from it, and per-base qualities are unavailable.

Using the deep immunoSEQ assay, TCR CDR3 regions were amplified from genomic DNA by multiplex PCR. Genomic DNA extracted from each cell subset was distributed evenly over all wells of several immunoSEQ 96-well plates, and each plate served as one replicate. For sorted subsets, each replicate PCR was loaded with 150 to 250 ng genomic DNA, equivalent to approximately 27,000 T cell genomes. Purified libraries were measured with a Qubit 3.0 fluorometer, size-checked on a Bioanalyzer 2100, and measured again with the KAPA Library Quantification kit. Every immunoSEQ 96-well plate was sequenced on a separate single-read 150-cycle Illumina NextSeq 550 flow cell. The authors' pipeline ran thus. Because the immunoSEQ output held only junctional sequences and lacked quality scores, the filtering could not match the filtering applied to full-length reads. To assign V/J genes and CDR3, sequences were annotated using PyIR, a Python wrapper for IgBLAST v1.9, with IMGT germline references. Reads were removed for weak V/J assignments (E-value above 1e-6), missing CDR3, stop codons, out-of-frame junctions, or ambiguous translated residues. V3J clonotypes were defined as sequences sharing an identical inferred V gene, J gene, and CDR3 amino acid sequence. Percentage overlap between repertoires was computed as shared unique clonotypes divided by the size of the smaller repertoire. Three approaches were used to assess repertoire richness: RTK rarefaction, the Chao1 estimator, and Recon v2.1 estimates of unobserved clonotypes. Generation probabilities for all TCRbeta clonotypes obtained by the gDNA method from a handful of donors were computed using OLGA. TCRdb carries this immuneACCESS record with in-frame sequences only. Its versions omit some clonotypes, under half of them owing to an unresolved V gene in the studies checked, with the rest unexplained. From that table come the V and J calls and clone size; the DNA was used to work out D and trimming. For this sample there are approximately 2.5 million clones; approximately 94% appear just once. Roughly 0.13% of the sample rests with the top ten.

CDR1 and CDR2 are read off the germline V gene (reference sequence) as MNHNY and SVGAGI. The CDR3, cysteine through phenylalanine, is 16 amino acids long. The retained sequence is limited to the CDR3, 48 bases, with the frame set at the first base. V ends up 0 bases short and J 0 bases short, with an unmatched junction base count of 4. The receptor's source is a man aged 18 to 30 in good health. Sequenced: naive CD4+ T cells sorted from blood. The sample's cell subset or site label, in plain terms: CD45RA+ positively selected. Recombination linked TRBV6-6 to TRBJ2-7; 8 central bases correspond to TRBD1. The DNA reads as follows: TGTGCCAGCAGTTACTCTGGGCAGGGGGCCTCCTACGAGCAGTACTTC. Translated, it gives CASSYSGQGASYEQYF.